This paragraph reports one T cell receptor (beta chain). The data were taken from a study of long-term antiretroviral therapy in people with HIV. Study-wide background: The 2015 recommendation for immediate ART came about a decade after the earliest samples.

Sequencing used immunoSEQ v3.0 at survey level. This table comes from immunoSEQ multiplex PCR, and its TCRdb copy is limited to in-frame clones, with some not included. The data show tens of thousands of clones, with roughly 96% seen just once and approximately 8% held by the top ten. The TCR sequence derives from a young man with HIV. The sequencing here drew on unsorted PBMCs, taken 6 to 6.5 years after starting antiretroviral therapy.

The CDR3 nucleotides are TGTGCCAGCAGCTCGACAGGATCTAATGAAAAACTGTTTTTT. The encoded protein is CASSSTGSNEKLFF. The V and J genes are TRBV5-4 and TRBJ1-4; a possible D gene is TRBD1 (6 bases). V was pared by 3 bases and J by 3 bases, with 9 bases between. The V gene's germline CDR1 is SGHNT and CDR2 YYREEE (reference sequence). CDR3 size: 14 residues. Combining the CDR3 with reference TRBV5-4 and TRBJ1-4 gives the whole variable domain ETGVTQSPTHLIKTRGQQVTLRCSSQSGHNTVSWYQQALGQGPQFIFQYYREEENGRGNFPPRFSGLQFPNYSSELNVNALELDDSALYLCASSSTGSNEKLFFGSGTQLSVL.